These 9 T cell receptor beta chains were sequenced from one sample in a study of T cells expressing NK-cell markers. Following a re-call of the 5' RACE reads, TCRdb has one entry per CDR3 protein and lacks DNA. This sample carries roughly 390,000 distinct CDR3 sequences, with 5.2% going to the ten biggest clones. The specimen sequenced was blood T cells: a sorted CD56 or NKG2C T cell subset, CD4+ or CD8+ T cells, or bulk PBMC T cells (not recorded which). The source is a man between 18 and 69 years old in good health.

The chain employs TRBV6-1 and TRBJ1-1; TCRdb selects TRBD1, and the lack of DNA leaves this call unchecked. CDR1 and CDR2 (germline): MNHNS, SASEGT. The CDR3 is 15 residues long. The chain's CDR3 is CASTPRPTHGTEAFF.

V and J are TRBV11-1 and TRBJ1-6; with no DNA, the TCRdb D assignment of TRBD1 cannot be verified. This CDR3 comprises 18 residues. CDR1 is SGHAT and CDR2 is FQDESV in the germline V gene (reference sequence). This CDR3 reads CASSYGVSRGVTNSPLHF. Full variable domain (missing parts from reference TRBV11-1 and TRBJ1-6): EAEVAQSPRYKITEKSQAVAFWCDPISGHATLYWYRQILGQGPELLVQFQDESVVDDSQLPKDRFSAERLKGVDSTLKIQPAELGDSAMYLCASSYGVSRGVTNSPLHFGNGTRLTVT.

The rearrangement links TRBV7-6 to TRBJ2-1; TCRdb selects TRBD1, and the lack of DNA leaves this call unchecked. Germline values: CDR1 SGHVS, CDR2 FNYEAQ. The CDR3 covers 13 residues. CDR3 region: CASSSTVYSEQFF.

This chain uses TRBV18 with TRBJ1-1. The length of the CDR3 is 13 residues. CDR1 and CDR2 (germline): KGHSH, LQKENI. The CDR3 protein is CASSNQMNTEAFF.

The chain has TRBV3-1 and TRBJ2-3; there is no DNA to check the TCRdb D call of TRBD1. CDR3 length: 13 residues. From germline, CDR1 is LGHDT and CDR2 YNNKEL (reference sequence). The CDR3 is CASTGLETDTQYF.

The chain links TRBV4-1 to TRBJ2-7; TCRdb selects TRBD1, and the lack of DNA leaves this call unchecked. Germline V gene data show CDR1 as MGHRA and CDR2 as YSYEKL. This CDR3 has 16 residues. The CDR3 loop reads CASSQIPGQGSYEQYF.

The chain has TRBV10-3 and TRBJ2-2; TCRdb's D call of TRBD2 is untestable without DNA. Germline V gene sequence: CDR1 ENHRY, CDR2 SYGVKD. The CDR3 has 15 amino acids. Here the CDR3 reads CAISSQAGNTGELFF.

The genes are TRBV20-1 and TRBJ2-1; the D call from TCRdb, TRBD2, cannot be confirmed without DNA. The germline CDR1 and CDR2 sequences are DFQATT and SNEGSKA (reference sequence). The CDR3 runs 14 residues. The CDR3: CSARKRGGGDEQFF.

This rearrangement joins TRBV5-1 to TRBJ2-1; the D gene TCRdb calls, TRBD2, cannot be checked with no DNA. Germline V lookup: CDR1 SGHRS, CDR2 YFSETQ. The CDR3 consists of 14 residues. Here the CDR3 reads CASSSSGGPSVQFF.